The 24 T cell receptor beta chains presented below share a single source sample, sequenced in a study of Ad26.COV2.S vaccination and SARS-CoV-2 variants. Sequenced by immunoSEQ multiplex PCR; TCRdb stores in-frame clones only, minus some. The sample records some 350,000 clones, around 90% being singletons. The starting material was peripheral blood, obtained after recovery from COVID-19. The receptors stem from a human donor who had recovered from COVID-19.

The chain carries TRBV5-4 and TRBJ2-6; D is uncertain. V lost 1 base and J lost 0, with 8 bases in between. The CDR3 sequence is 16 residues long. CDR1 and CDR2 from the germline V gene are SGHNT and YYREEE (reference sequence). The CDR3 here is CASSLPAFSGANVLTF. CDR3 nucleotides: TGTGCCAGCAGCTTGCCCGCTTTCTCTGGGGCCAACGTCCTGACTTTC. Combining the CDR3 with reference TRBV5-4 and TRBJ2-6 gives the whole variable domain ETGVTQSPTHLIKTRGQQVTLRCSSQSGHNTVSWYQQALGQGPQFIFQYYREEENGRGNFPPRFSGLQFPNYSSELNVNALELDDSALYLCASSLPAFSGANVLTFGAGSRLTVL.

This sequence joins TRBV7-9 and TRBJ1-1, with a weak D call TRBD1 (6 bases). In germline, CDR1 is SEHNR, CDR2 FQNEAQ (reference sequence). The CDR3 extends over 12 amino acids. With 8 bases removed from V and 3 bases from J, the gap between germline ends came to 10 bases. In DNA form, the CDR3 reads TGTGCCAGCGCGCAGGGGTACACTGAAGCTTTCTTT. Its protein product is CASAQGYTEAFF.

The gene calls are TRBV9 and TRBJ1-1; tentative D call: TRBD1 (5 bases). The CDR3 covers 14 residues. Trimming removed 0 bases from V and 6 bases from J, with 12 bases in between. Germline V gene data show CDR1 as SGDLS and CDR2 as YYNGEE. CDR3 coding DNA: TGTGCCAGCAGCGTAGGACAGATTGCCCCTGAAGCTTTCTTT. Its protein is CASSVGQIAPEAFF.

This chain connects TRBV5-1 to TRBJ1-2; the D is unclear. From germline, CDR1 is SGHRS and CDR2 YFSETQ. Trimming pared 0 bases from V and 8 bases from J, leaving 14 bases between. The CDR3 spans 14 residues. DNA of the CDR3: TGCGCCAGCAGCTTGGGTTCTGGGTTAAGAGGCTACACCTTC. As protein: CASSLGSGLRGYTF.

CDR3 coding DNA: TGTGCCAGCAGTTTAGAAGGGGACAACACCGGGGAGCTGTTTTTT. Translation: CASSLEGDNTGELFF. The chain uses TRBV27 and TRBJ2-2; D possibly matches TRBD1 or TRBD2 (5 bases each). The germline CDR1 and CDR2 sequences are MNHEY and SMNVEV (reference sequence). CDR3 length: 15 residues. Trimming took 2 bases from V and 2 from J, leaving 9 bases between them.

The chain is built from TRBV12-3 or TRBV12-4 and TRBJ2-7; 7 bases align to TRBD1. CDR3 length: 13 residues. V gave up 7 bases and J gave up 2 bases; unmatched junction bases: 5. CDR3 sequence: CASTIGQAYEQYF. The DNA of the CDR3 is TGTGCCAGCACCATAGGACAGGCCTACGAGCAGTACTTC.

This clone was observed a few times. The V and J genes are TRBV2 and TRBJ1-2; D gene ambiguous. Germline-derived CDR1 and CDR2 are SNHLY and FYNNEI. V dropped 5 bases and J dropped 1 base, with 2 bases sitting between them. The CDR3 runs 11 residues. DNA for the CDR3: TGTGCCAGCAGTCATAACTATGGCTACACCTTC. Translation gives CASSHNYGYTF.

Written as DNA, the CDR3 is TGTGCCAGCAGTTTACCGGGCGGGGGGCCATCAGGGGATACGCAGTATTTT. As protein: CASSLPGGGPSGDTQYF. The chain uses TRBV28 and TRBJ2-3, with 8 bases matching TRBD2. This CDR3 comprises 17 residues. The V gene end was trimmed by 2 bases and the J gene end by 6 bases; junction bases not matched to a gene: 13. Germline V gene data show CDR1 as MDHEN and CDR2 as SYDVKM.

J is TRBJ2-2 and V is TRBV5-4; 7 bases align to TRBD2. V was pared by 3 bases and J by 4 bases, with 6 bases of the junction left unmatched. The CDR3 spans 15 residues. Germline-derived CDR1 and CDR2 are SGHNT and YYREEE (reference sequence). The CDR3 protein is CASSSGGTPTGELFF. The DNA for the CDR3 is TGTGCCAGCAGCTCCGGGGGGACCCCCACCGGGGAGCTGTTTTTT.

Comments on this clone: Other DNA sequences within the sample encode an identical CDR3. The V and J genes are TRBV11-2 and TRBJ2-1, with D maybe TRBD2 (5 bases). V was cut by 3 bases and J by 4 bases, with 7 bases left in between. Per germline, CDR1 SGHAT and CDR2 FQNNGV. This CDR3 has 13 residues. CDR3 loop: CASSLERYNEQFF. The CDR3 DNA reads as TGTGCCAGCAGCTTGGAGCGGTACAATGAGCAGTTCTTC.

The chain links TRBV11-2 to TRBJ2-7; the D gene is possibly TRBD1 (6 bases). Trimming took 3 bases from V and 3 from J, leaving 9 bases between them. This CDR3 is built from 13 residues. Germline CDR1 and CDR2: SGHAT and FQNNGV. CDR3 nucleotides: TGTGCCAGCAGCTTGGACAGCTACTACGAGCAGTACTTC. Residues: CASSLDSYYEQYF.

This chain uses TRBV10-3 with TRBJ2-7; D is possibly TRBD2 (7 bases). Germline CDR1 ENHRY, CDR2 SYGVKD. V lost 10 bases and J lost 5, with 21 bases in between. CDR3 length equals 14 residues. In nucleotides, the CDR3 is TGTGCCAGTTCGGGGGGCTCCCTACGGGACGAGCAGTACTTC. Its protein product is CASSGGSLRDEQYF.

As regards this clone: Within the sample, other DNA sequences also encode this same CDR3. The chain has TRBV10-2 and TRBJ1-1, with unresolved D. Between the trimmed V and J ends, which lost 7 bases and 1 base, there was a span of 10 bases. The CDR3 covers 13 residues. Per germline, CDR1 WSHSY and CDR2 SAAADI. The CDR3 DNA is TGCGCCAGCAACCCAAAGGGGAACACTGAAGCTTTCTTT. As protein: CASNPKGNTEAFF.

CDR3 DNA: TGTGCCAGCAGCTCGCCTAGCGGGGAATACAATGAGCAGTTCTTC. This gives the protein CASSSPSGEYNEQFF. This sequence joins TRBV9 and TRBJ2-1, with 9 bases identical to TRBD2. The CDR3 totals 15 residues. The germline CDR1 and CDR2 sequences are SGDLS and YYNGEE. V shed 4 bases, J shed 4 bases, and the junction held 6 bases outside the gene matches.

The CDR3 DNA follows: TGTGCCAGCAGCTTGAAGCGGGGAGGCTACGAGCAGTACTTC. This codes for CASSLKRGGYEQYF. The rearrangement uses TRBV5-4 and TRBJ2-7; 7 nucleotides agree with TRBD2. V was pared by 1 base and J by 3 bases, with 4 bases of the junction left unmatched. The CDR3 consists of 14 residues. CDR1 is SGHNT and CDR2 is YYREEE in the germline V gene (reference sequence).

This chain connects TRBV9 to TRBJ2-7, with D perhaps TRBD1 (5 bases). This CDR3 region has 14 residues. Per germline, CDR1 SGDLS and CDR2 YYNGEE. The V and J ends lost 4 bases and 4 bases respectively, with 15 bases between them. CDR3 in DNA: TGTGCCAGCAGCCAAAGGGCAGGGCTGTACGAGCAGTACTTC. It translates to CASSQRAGLYEQYF.

The J gene is TRBJ2-7, the V gene TRBV18; perhaps D is TRBD1 or TRBD2 (5 bases each). Germline V gene sequence: CDR1 KGHSH, CDR2 LQKENI. The CDR3 has 12 amino acids. The V and J ends lost 9 bases and 5 bases respectively, with 14 bases between them. CDR3 loop: CASSNPGHEQYF. DNA for the CDR3: TGTGCCAGTTCAAATCCGGGGCACGAGCAGTACTTC.

The rearrangement joins TRBV12-5 to TRBJ1-1; no clear D gene. CDR1 is LGHNT, CDR2 FRNRAP, per germline. The germline V and J ends were trimmed by 5 bases and 4 bases, with 11 bases remaining between them. The CDR3 runs to 13 residues. The CDR3: CASGTRFGTEAFF. As DNA, the CDR3 is TGTGCTAGTGGTACCCGTTTCGGCACTGAAGCTTTCTTT.

V gene TRBV5-1 combines with J gene TRBJ2-5, with D tentatively TRBD2 (6 bases). V was cut by 0 bases and J by 3 bases, with 12 bases left in between. There are 15 residues in the CDR3. Looked up from germline, CDR1 is SGHRS and CDR2 is YFSETQ. The CDR3, as DNA: TGCGCCAGCAGCTTGGTCGCGGGACCCAAAGAGACCCAGTACTTC. Translating gives CASSLVAGPKETQYF.

V is TRBV3-1 (or the pseudogene TRBV3-2) and J is TRBJ1-2; weak D call: TRBD1 (6 bases). CDR1 and CDR2 (germline): LGHDT, YNNKEL (reference sequence). The CDR3 runs 12 residues. V lost 4 bases and J 8 bases, leaving 11 bases between the germline ends. The CDR3 loop reads CASSPLGGGYTF. CDR3 bases: TGTGCCAGCAGCCCATTGGGGGGCGGCTACACCTTC.

This clone has just a few counts. J is TRBJ1-1 and V is TRBV4-2; no clear D. This CDR3 has 13 residues. The germline gives CDR1 LGHNA, CDR2 YNFKEQ. V lost 0 bases and J lost 7, with 9 bases in between. CDR3 amino acids: CASSQDGGLEAFF. The CDR3 nucleotides read TGTGCCAGCAGCCAAGATGGAGGCCTTGAAGCTTTCTTT.

The V call is TRBV6-5, the J call TRBJ1-1; no firm D call. The CDR3 is 14 residues long. The V gene lost 4 bases and the J gene lost 1 base, with 10 bases spanning the gap. CDR1 and CDR2 (germline): MNHEY, SVGAGI. CDR3 sequence reads: CASSWWVGNTEAFF. CDR3 bases: TGTGCCAGCAGTTGGTGGGTAGGGAACACTGAAGCTTTCTTT.

The chain carries TRBV7-8 and TRBJ2-7, with D maybe TRBD1 (5 bases). Germline assignment: CDR1 SGHVS and CDR2 FQNEAQ. This CDR3 spans 13 amino acids. V lost 0 bases and J 9 bases, leaving 12 bases between the germline ends. The CDR3 loop is CASSLAGPQVQYF. In nucleotides, the CDR3 is TGTGCCAGCAGCTTAGCGGGGCCACAAGTGCAGTACTTC.

This clone showed up just once. This rearrangement joins TRBV14 to TRBJ1-2, with 7 bases that match TRBD1. There are 16 residues in the CDR3. Germline V lookup: CDR1 SGHDN, CDR2 FVKESK. V trimming: 2 bases; J trimming: 3 bases; junction bases outside the gene matches: 9. The CDR3 DNA reads TGTGCCAGCAGCCAACGAGTAGGGGGCAATTACTATGGCTACACCTTC. Its translation: CASSQRVGGNYYGYTF.